This entry lists 28 T cell receptor beta chains sequenced from one sample in a study of immune evolution from preneoplasia to lung adenocarcinoma. Here immunoSEQ multiplex PCR was the method, and the copy in TCRdb shows in-frame clones only, minus some. The table shows 8,500 to 10,000 clones, with 75% to 85% occurring only once. Sequencing was carried out using FFPE lung adenocarcinoma in situ tissue. These receptors originate from a person aged 65 to 79 with lung adenocarcinoma.

CDR3 sequence reads: CASSVGIGRHYGYTF. DNA of the CDR3: TGTGCCAGCTCAGTCGGCATTGGACGGCATTATGGCTACACCTTC. J is TRBJ1-2 and V is TRBV18; D uncertain. The V end lost 5 bases, the J end lost 5 bases, and 18 bases lay between the germline ends. The CDR3 spans 15 residues. The germline gives CDR1 KGHSH, CDR2 LQKENI.

The V gene is TRBV11-1, the J gene TRBJ2-1, with a weak D call TRBD2 (5 bases). V was trimmed by 1 base and J by 12 bases, leaving 10 bases between them. The CDR3 is made up of 12 amino acids. Germline V gene lookup returns CDR1 SGHAT and CDR2 FQDESV (reference sequence). As DNA, the CDR3 is TGTGCCAGCAGCTTAGACACCCGGGGGCAGTTCTTC. It is translated as CASSLDTRGQFF.

The gene calls are TRBV20-1 and TRBJ1-2; the D is unclear. The germline CDR1 and CDR2 sequences are DFQATT and SNEGSKA (reference sequence). This CDR3 is 11 amino acids long. Trimming removed 7 bases at V and 2 bases at J, with 8 bases between. The CDR3 bases are TGCAGTGTCTCCGGGAACTATGGCTACACCTTC. It translates to CSVSGNYGYTF.

The chain is built from TRBV18 and TRBJ2-2; possibly TRBD1 for D (6 bases). This CDR3 has 19 amino acids. Trimming took off 3 bases at V and 3 bases at J, with 23 bases between the two ends. CDR1 is KGHSH and CDR2 is LQKENI in the germline V gene. The CDR3 sequence is CASSPAASPGQVYTGELFF. CDR3 sequence (DNA): TGTGCCAGCTCACCCGCTGCATCTCCGGGACAAGTATACACCGGGGAGCTGTTTTTT.

This clone was observed a single time. The chain has TRBV6-6 and TRBJ1-2; TRBD1 matches 7 bases. With V trimmed by 6 bases and J by 6 bases, 13 bases remained unmatched. Per the germline V gene, CDR1 is MNHNY and CDR2 is SVGAGI (reference sequence). The CDR3 covers 15 residues. This CDR3 is CASSSNSGGGNGYTF. For the CDR3, the DNA is TGTGCCAGCAGCTCTAACTCAGGGGGTGGAAATGGCTACACCTTC.

The rearrangement links TRBV4-1 to TRBJ1-1; no clear D. This CDR3 comprises 13 residues. Trimming took 4 bases from V and 6 from J, leaving 12 bases between them. Germline V gene lookup returns CDR1 MGHRA and CDR2 YSYEKL. The CDR3 DNA is TGCGCCAGCAGCCGTACCGTGGGGTCTGAAGCTTTCTTT. It specifies CASSRTVGSEAFF.

The sample holds a few counts of this clone. V and J are TRBV11-2 and TRBJ1-1; 8 bases match TRBD1. Looked up from germline, CDR1 is SGHAT and CDR2 is FQNNGV. The CDR3 runs to 13 residues. The trim removed 4 bases at V and 7 bases at J, leaving 5 bases unmatched. CDR3 sequence (DNA): TGTGCCAGCAGCTCCAGGGACAGGAATGAAGCTTTCTTT. Amino acids: CASSSRDRNEAFF.

V and J are TRBV7-9 and TRBJ2-2, with a possible D match to TRBD2 (7 bases). Trimming pared 8 bases from V and 6 bases from J, leaving 16 bases between. The CDR3 totals 14 residues. Germline loops: CDR1 SEHNR, CDR2 FQNEAQ (reference sequence). CDR3 in amino acids: CASPTQGGAGELFF. CDR3 in DNA: TGTGCCAGCCCAACACAGGGAGGGGCCGGGGAGCTGTTTTTT.

Only one count was recorded for this clone. The genes are TRBV27 and TRBJ2-3, with D tentatively TRBD2 (5 bases). CDR1 is MNHEY and CDR2 is SMNVEV in the germline V gene (reference sequence). V lost 8 bases and J 2 bases, leaving 14 bases between the germline ends. The CDR3 length is 14 residues. CDR3 DNA: TGTGCCAGCCGTTGGGAGCCTGCCACAGATACGCAGTATTTT. It translates to CASRWEPATDTQYF.

V gene TRBV5-1 combines with J gene TRBJ2-7; D not resolved. CDR1 is SGHRS, CDR2 YFSETQ, per germline. V lost 4 bases to trimming and J lost 5 bases, with 22 bases between them. The CDR3 extends over 16 amino acids. CDR3 protein: CASSPEQMSRSDEQYF. In DNA form, the CDR3 reads TGCGCCAGCAGCCCCGAACAGATGTCGCGGAGCGACGAGCAGTACTTC.

The chain links TRBV28 to TRBJ1-2; maybe TRBD1 (5 bases). V was shortened by 6 bases and J by 1 base, with 9 bases between the two germline ends. CDR3 length: 13 amino acids. Per the germline V gene, CDR1 is MDHEN and CDR2 is SYDVKM. Written as DNA, the CDR3 is TGTGCCAGCAGGATAGGGGTTAACTATGGCTACACCTTC. This sequence encodes CASRIGVNYGYTF.

Regarding this clone: One end of the junction is discordant with germline, which a read error may explain. This chain connects TRBV5-1 to TRBJ2-7; weak D call: TRBD1 (7 bases). Germline V lookup: CDR1 SGHRS, CDR2 YFSETQ. CDR3 length: 15 amino acids. The CDR3 coding sequence is TGCGCCAGCAGAAGGGAGACAGGGAGGTCCTCCGAGCAGTACTTC. Encoded protein: CASRRETGRSSEQYF.

The rearrangement joins TRBV15 to TRBJ2-5; possibly TRBD2 for D (6 bases). The CDR3 spans 14 residues. CDR1 and CDR2 from the germline V gene are LNHNV and YYDKDF (reference sequence). With 1 base removed from V and 3 bases from J, the gap between germline ends came to 9 bases. CDR3 in DNA: TGTGCCACCAGCAGAGGAATAGCGGAAGAGACCCAGTACTTC. It specifies CATSRGIAEETQYF.

The chain employs TRBV5-1 and TRBJ1-1; D uncertain. V was trimmed by 5 bases and J by 8 bases, leaving 16 bases between them. Per the germline V gene, CDR1 is SGHRS and CDR2 is YFSETQ. This CDR3 has 13 residues. The CDR3 protein is CASRKESDGEAFF. The CDR3 region has the DNA TGCGCCAGCAGGAAGGAGAGCGACGGCGAAGCTTTCTTT. Full variable domain (outside the CDR3, taken from reference TRBV5-1 and TRBJ1-1): KAGVTQTPRYLIKTRGQQVTLSCSPISGHRSVSWYQQTPGQGLQFLFEYFSETQRNKGNFPGRFSGRQFSNSRSEMNVSTLELGDSALYLCASRKESDGEAFFGQGTRLTVV.

CDR3 nucleotides: TGTGCCAGCAGCTTAGGGGCGGGCTATGGCTACACCTTC. It yields the protein CASSLGAGYGYTF. The J gene is TRBJ1-2, the V gene TRBV7-9; D remains unclear. The CDR3 extends over 13 amino acids. V lost 1 base to trimming and J lost 4 bases, with 7 bases between them. Germline-derived CDR1 and CDR2 are SEHNR and FQNEAQ (reference sequence).

The chain uses TRBV6-6 and TRBJ1-5; D remains ambiguous. The V end was cut by 0 bases, the J end by 4 bases, with 7 bases between. The germline V gene encodes CDR1 MNHNY and CDR2 SVGAGI (reference sequence). The CDR3 spans 14 residues. CDR3 loop: CASSYSSGNQPQHF. The CDR3 DNA reads as TGTGCCAGCAGTTACTCCTCCGGAAATCAGCCCCAGCATTTT.

V and J are TRBV2 and TRBJ1-1; D is ambiguous. CDR1 SNHLY and CDR2 FYNNEI come from the germline V gene. V lost 7 bases to trimming and J lost 0 bases, with 9 bases between them. The CDR3 sequence is 13 residues long. The chain's CDR3 is CASTYSMNTEAFF. The CDR3 bases are TGTGCCAGCACCTACAGTATGAACACTGAAGCTTTCTTT.

V is TRBV19 and J is TRBJ2-7; 7 bases line up with TRBD1. Germline loops: CDR1 LNHDA, CDR2 SQIVND (reference sequence). This CDR3 spans 14 amino acids. The trim removed 9 bases at V and 0 bases at J, leaving 8 bases unmatched. CDR3 in DNA: TGTGCCAGCCCGGACAGGCCGAGCTCCTACGAGCAGTACTTC. This codes for CASPDRPSSYEQYF. Together with reference TRBV19 and TRBJ2-7, the CDR3 gives the full variable domain: DGGITQSPKYLFRKEGQNVTLSCEQNLNHDAMYWYRQDPGQGLRLIYYSQIVNDFQKGDIAEGYSVSREKKESFPLTVTSAQKNPTAFYLCASPDRPSSYEQYFGPGTRLTVT.

J is TRBJ2-7 and V is TRBV5-1; 7 bases line up with TRBD2. Germline trimming cut 4 bases from V and 3 bases from J; bases unmatched to any gene: 13. Germline loops: CDR1 SGHRS, CDR2 YFSETQ. There are 16 residues in the CDR3. CDR3 bases: TGCGCCAGCAGCCGGAGTGGGGAGGGGAATAACTACGAGCAGTACTTC. Amino acids: CASSRSGEGNNYEQYF.

Only a few counts were recorded for this clone. The chain combines TRBV7-2 with TRBJ2-3; no clear D. Trimming left V 5 bases short and J 4 bases short, with 16 bases between. Germline values: CDR1 SGHTA, CDR2 FQGNSA. The CDR3 spans 15 residues. The CDR3 reads CASSVAGPAADTQYF. In DNA, the CDR3 is TGTGCCAGCAGCGTGGCCGGCCCCGCGGCAGATACGCAGTATTTT.

The gene calls are TRBV2 and TRBJ1-5, with D hard to call. CDR3 length: 13 residues. The V gene's germline CDR1 is SNHLY and CDR2 FYNNEI. V lost 2 bases, J lost 2 bases, and 4 bases lay in between. The CDR3 reads CASSERGNQPQHF. Here the CDR3 DNA reads TGTGCCAGCAGTGAACGGGGCAATCAGCCCCAGCATTTT.

The chain employs TRBV7-2 and TRBJ2-3; D gene unclear. Trimming took off 2 bases at V and 1 base at J, with 13 bases between the two ends. The germline gives CDR1 SGHTA, CDR2 FQGNSA. The CDR3 spans 16 residues. CDR3 nucleotides: TGTGCCAGCAGCTTAAACTGGGAAGTCGGCACAGATACGCAGTATTTT. As protein: CASSLNWEVGTDTQYF.

This chain joins TRBV6-5 and TRBJ2-5, with TRBD1 identical over 9 bases. The J call may be mistaken, given a closer DNA end match to TRBJ2-7. Germline CDR1 is MNHEY and CDR2 is SVGAGI. This CDR3 is built from 15 residues. The CDR3 loop is CASSSAGTGPLEQYF. The CDR3 coding sequence is TGTGCCAGCAGTTCCGCCGGGACAGGGCCCCTCGAGCAGTACTTC.

The CDR3 nucleotides read TGTGCCAGCAGCTTGGGGGAGGTTAATGAGCAGTTCTTC. It codes for CASSLGEVNEQFF. The V call is TRBV11-3, the J call TRBJ2-1; the D gene is possibly TRBD2 (6 bases). CDR1 is SGHNT, CDR2 YENEEA, per germline. Trimming removed 3 bases at V and 7 bases at J, with 10 bases between. The CDR3 totals 13 residues.

A word on this clone: A junction end diverges from the germline sequence, so it may reflect a read error. This chain joins TRBV30 and TRBJ2-1; perhaps TRBD2 as D (7 bases). Germline V gives CDR1 GTSNPN, CDR2 SVGIG (reference sequence). The CDR3 loop spans 12 amino acids. In DNA form, the CDR3 reads TGTGCCTGGGGCCGATTACCCGGGGGGCCGATCTTC. This translates into CAWGRLPGGPIF.

The chain employs TRBV1 and TRBJ1-2; no check of the table's D call, TRBD1, against the DNA was made. TRBV1 is designated a pseudogene. The CDR3 spans 15 residues. CDR3 sequence: CTSSQYQSRGHGYTF. The CDR3 DNA reads TGCACCAGCAGTCAATACCAGAGCAGGGGGCATGGCTACACCTTC.

The chain combines TRBV2 with TRBJ2-7; D is unclear. The CDR3 is 15 residues long. Deletions cut 6 bases from V and 2 bases from J, with 17 bases between. The germline gives CDR1 SNHLY, CDR2 FYNNEI. CDR3 bases: TGTGCCAGCAGAAGGACCGAGACCGCGACCTACGAGCAGTACTTC. Translated, it gives CASRRTETATYEQYF.

The chain recombines TRBV7-9 with TRBJ2-1, with TRBD2 as a possible D gene (5 bases). Trimming removed 5 bases from V and 1 base from J, with 12 bases in between. This CDR3 has 15 residues. The germline V gene has CDR1 SEHNR and CDR2 FQNEAQ (reference sequence). CDR3 amino acids: CASSPGGRSYNEQFF. The CDR3 bases are TGTGCCAGCAGCCCCGGAGGTCGTTCCTACAATGAGCAGTTCTTC.